This T cell receptor (beta chain) derives from a study of T-cell reconstitution after alpha-beta-depleted transplantation in children (dated by TCRdb to about 2016). About the study as a whole: The study quantitatively tracked T-cell immune reconstitution after TCRalphabeta/CD19-depleted allogeneic hematopoietic cell transplantation in children using TCR repertoire profiling.

Overall results and qualifications from the work: In some patients, high TCRbeta diversity at day 60 was attributed to recipient T cells and intrathymic progenitors that had survived conditioning. The frequencies of hyperexpanded clones fell over the following months, and after one year, T-cell counts and TCRbeta diversity were mostly attributed to newly produced T cells. Apparently early alphabetaT-cell count recovery about two months after transplant reportedly relied on only several hundred rapidly expanded clones derived from non-depleted graft cells.

The library relied on PCR. TCRdb records Illumina HiSeq 2500 as the sequencer. To normalize quantification of the TCRbeta repertoire, the TCR libraries were built with molecular barcoding that relied on unique molecular identifiers. TCRdb took the public reads, trimmed them with fastp at Q25, ran MiXCR for clone calling and kept in-frame beta chains. CDR3 protein duplicates are merged, each entry listing the most common genes and DNA. This sample has about 600,000 distinct CDR3 sequences in its table, and roughly 24% of those were observed once. 13% to 15% of the sample is taken by the ten largest. The sample's treatment or condition label is to be understood as: allogeneic hematopoietic cell transplantation with graft depleted of TCRalphabeta T cells and CD19 B cells. Transplant recipients were children who received TCRalphabeta/CD19-depleted allogeneic hematopoietic cell grafts. Trimming removed 1 base from V and 4 bases from J, leaving 12 bases between the germline ends. Counted from cysteine to phenylalanine, this CDR3 has 15 amino acids. Solely the CDR3 DNA is kept, with 45 bases framed from the first base. According to the germline V gene, CDR1 reads SGHTA and CDR2 reads FQGNSA.

Remarks on this clonotype: The antigen this receptor binds is unknown. It has no much larger one-base neighbor in the sample; base qualities were not kept.

The chain was built from TRBV7-2 and TRBJ2-3; TRBD2 is a possible D gene, resting on 5 matching bases. This sample comprised PBMCs, mostly from graft donor cells, obtained 360 days after TCRalphabeta/CD19-depleted stem cell transplant. The source is a boy in the first two years of life who had a stem cell transplant for acute myeloid leukemia, so the T cells may come from the graft donor. The CDR3 region: CASSLERLGADTQYF. The DNA reads TGTGCCAGCAGCTTAGAGCGGCTAGGAGCAGATACGCAGTATTTT.